This paragraph reports one T cell receptor beta chain. The antigen is not known. TCRdb keeps only in-frame clones here, not all; method: immunoSEQ multiplex PCR. The repertoire holds over 85,000 clones, with about 95% as singletons. Germline values: CDR1 SGHTA, CDR2 FQGNSA. This CDR3 comprises 15 residues. Trimming left V 2 bases short and J 1 base short, with 9 bases between. These data originate in a study of T cells in pancreatic ductal adenocarcinoma. Study results and limitations: Tumor samples had fewer productive templates and approximately 8.8-fold fewer unique clonotypes than blood. Tumor and blood clonality did not differ significantly, about 0.112 versus 0.072. Enrichment of CD45RO+ effector over naive T cells in tumors may bias clonality. This surgical cohort overrepresents the minority presenting with early-stage disease.

No neoadjuvant therapy was given to the selected pancreatic ductal adenocarcinoma patients before their surgery. The sequenced sample was PBMCs. The sequence was collected from a human donor with pancreatic ductal adenocarcinoma. This chain links TRBV7-2 with TRBJ1-3; TRBD1 is a possible D gene (5 bases). The chain's CDR3 is CASSLLSGSGNTIYF. CDR3 bases: TGTGCCAGCAGCTTATTGTCAGGGTCTGGAAACACCATATATTTT.